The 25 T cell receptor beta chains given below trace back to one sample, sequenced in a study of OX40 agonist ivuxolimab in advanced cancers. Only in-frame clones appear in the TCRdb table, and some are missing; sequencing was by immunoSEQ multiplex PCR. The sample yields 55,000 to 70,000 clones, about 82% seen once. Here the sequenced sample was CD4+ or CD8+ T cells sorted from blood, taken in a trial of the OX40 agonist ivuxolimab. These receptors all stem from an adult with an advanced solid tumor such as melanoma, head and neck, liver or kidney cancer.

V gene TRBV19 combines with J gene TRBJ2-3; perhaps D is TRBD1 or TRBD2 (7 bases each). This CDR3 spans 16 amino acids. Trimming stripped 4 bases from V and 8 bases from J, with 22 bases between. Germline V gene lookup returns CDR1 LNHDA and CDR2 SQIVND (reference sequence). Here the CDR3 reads CASSSLRGGAFGTQYF. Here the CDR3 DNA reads TGTGCCAGTAGTAGCCTCAGGGGGGGGGCCTTCGGTACGCAGTATTTT. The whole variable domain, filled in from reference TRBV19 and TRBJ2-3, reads DGGITQSPKYLFRKEGQNVTLSCEQNLNHDAMYWYRQDPGQGLRLIYYSQIVNDFQKGDIAEGYSVSREKKESFPLTVTSAQKNPTAFYLCASSSLRGGAFGTQYFGPGTRLTVL.

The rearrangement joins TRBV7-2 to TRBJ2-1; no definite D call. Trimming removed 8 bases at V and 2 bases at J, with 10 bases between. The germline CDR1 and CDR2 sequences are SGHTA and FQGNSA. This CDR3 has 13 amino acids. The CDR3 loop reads CASQQATYNEQFF. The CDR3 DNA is TGTGCCAGCCAGCAAGCTACCTACAATGAGCAGTTCTTC.

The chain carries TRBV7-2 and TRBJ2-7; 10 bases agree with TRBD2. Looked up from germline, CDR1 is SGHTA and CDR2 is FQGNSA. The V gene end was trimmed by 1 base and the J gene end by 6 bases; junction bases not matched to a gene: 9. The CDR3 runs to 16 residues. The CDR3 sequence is CASSLGSSGGAGEQYF. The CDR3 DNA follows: TGTGCCAGCAGCTTAGGGTCGAGCGGGGGGGCAGGCGAGCAGTACTTC.

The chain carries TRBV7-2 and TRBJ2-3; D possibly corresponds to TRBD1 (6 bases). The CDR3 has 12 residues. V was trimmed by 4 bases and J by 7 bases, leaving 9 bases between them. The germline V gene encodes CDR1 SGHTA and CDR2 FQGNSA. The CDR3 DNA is TGTGCCAGCAGCTCCCAGGGGCATACGCAGTATTTT. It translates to CASSSQGHTQYF.

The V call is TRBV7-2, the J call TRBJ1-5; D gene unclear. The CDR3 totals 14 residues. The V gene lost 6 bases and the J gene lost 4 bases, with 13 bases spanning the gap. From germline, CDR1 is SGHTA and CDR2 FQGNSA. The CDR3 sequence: CASSSHAMNQPQHF. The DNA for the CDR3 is TGTGCCAGCAGTTCCCATGCAATGAATCAGCCCCAGCATTTT.

The CDR3 here is CAISENRDNTGELFF. The CDR3 DNA sequence: TGTGCCATCAGTGAGAACAGGGATAACACCGGGGAGCTGTTTTTT. The genes are TRBV10-3 and TRBJ2-2; tentatively, D is TRBD1 (6 bases). Trimming took off 2 bases at V and 2 bases at J, with 9 bases between the two ends. From germline, CDR1 is ENHRY and CDR2 SYGVKD. This CDR3 is built from 15 residues.

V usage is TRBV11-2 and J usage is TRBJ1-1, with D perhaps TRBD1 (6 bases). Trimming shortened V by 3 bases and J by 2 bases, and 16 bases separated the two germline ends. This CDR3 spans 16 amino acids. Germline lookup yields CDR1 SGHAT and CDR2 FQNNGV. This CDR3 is CASSLREQGTNTEAFF. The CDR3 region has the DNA TGTGCCAGCAGCTTGCGCGAACAGGGTACTAACACTGAAGCTTTCTTT.

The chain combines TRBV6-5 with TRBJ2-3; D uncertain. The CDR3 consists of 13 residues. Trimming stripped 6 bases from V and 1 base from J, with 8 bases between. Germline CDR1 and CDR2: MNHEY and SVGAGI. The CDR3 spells CASRTQGTDTQYF. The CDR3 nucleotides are TGTGCCAGCAGAACACAAGGCACAGATACGCAGTATTTT.

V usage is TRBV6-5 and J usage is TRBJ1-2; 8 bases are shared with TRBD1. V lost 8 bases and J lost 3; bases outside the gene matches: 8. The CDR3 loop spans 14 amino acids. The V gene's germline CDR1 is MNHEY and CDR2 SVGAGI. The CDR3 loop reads CASYGQGRDYGYTF. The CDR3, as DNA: TGTGCCAGCTATGGACAGGGCCGAGACTATGGCTACACCTTC.

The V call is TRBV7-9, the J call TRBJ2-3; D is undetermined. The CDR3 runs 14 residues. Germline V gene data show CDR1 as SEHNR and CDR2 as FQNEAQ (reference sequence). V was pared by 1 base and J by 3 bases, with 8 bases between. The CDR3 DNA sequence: TGTGCCAGCAGCTTAGACGTCCCAACAGATACGCAGTATTTT. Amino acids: CASSLDVPTDTQYF.

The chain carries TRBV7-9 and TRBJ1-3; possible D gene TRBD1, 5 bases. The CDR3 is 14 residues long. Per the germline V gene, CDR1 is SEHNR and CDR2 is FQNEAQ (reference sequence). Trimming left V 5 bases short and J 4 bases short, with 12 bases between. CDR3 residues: CASSAGPGGNTIYF. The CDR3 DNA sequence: TGTGCCAGCAGCGCGGGACCAGGGGGAAACACCATATATTTT.

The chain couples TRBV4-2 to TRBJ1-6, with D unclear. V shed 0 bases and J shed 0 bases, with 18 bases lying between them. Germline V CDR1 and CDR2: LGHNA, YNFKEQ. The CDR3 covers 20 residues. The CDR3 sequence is CASSQDYGRDTSSYNSPLHF. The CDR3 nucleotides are TGTGCCAGCAGCCAAGATTATGGTAGGGATACAAGCTCCTATAATTCACCCCTCCACTTT.

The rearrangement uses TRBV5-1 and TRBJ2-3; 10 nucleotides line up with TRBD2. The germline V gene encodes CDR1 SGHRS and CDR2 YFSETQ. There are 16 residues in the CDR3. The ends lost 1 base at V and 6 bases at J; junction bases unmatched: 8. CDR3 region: CASSLLASGGQDTQYF. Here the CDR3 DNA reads TGCGCCAGCAGCTTGCTGGCTAGCGGGGGTCAGGATACGCAGTATTTT.

CDR3 nucleotides: TGTGCCTGGAGCCCGGGACAGACGAACACTGAAGCTTTCTTT. It is translated as CAWSPGQTNTEAFF. The chain has TRBV30 and TRBJ1-1; 7 bases match TRBD1. V lost 3 bases and J lost 1; bases outside the gene matches: 5. The CDR3 length is 14 residues. CDR1 and CDR2 from the germline V gene are GTSNPN and SVGIG (reference sequence). Complete variable domain (other parts from reference TRBV30 and TRBJ1-1): SQTIHQWPATLVQPVGSPLSLECTVEGTSNPNLYWYRQAAGRGLQLLFYSVGIGQISSEVPQNLSASRPQDRQFILSSKKLLLSDSGFYLCAWSPGQTNTEAFFGQGTRLTVV.

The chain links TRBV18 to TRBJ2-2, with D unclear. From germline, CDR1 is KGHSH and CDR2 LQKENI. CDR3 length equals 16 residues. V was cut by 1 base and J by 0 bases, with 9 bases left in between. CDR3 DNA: TGTGCCAGCTCACCACTTTCCCTTACGAACACCGGGGAGCTGTTTTTT. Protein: CASSPLSLTNTGELFF.

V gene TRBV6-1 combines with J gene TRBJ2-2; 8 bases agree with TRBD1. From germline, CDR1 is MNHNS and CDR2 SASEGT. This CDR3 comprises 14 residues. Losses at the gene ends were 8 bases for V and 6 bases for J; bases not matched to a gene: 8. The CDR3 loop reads CASVPGGRAGELFF. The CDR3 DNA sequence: TGTGCCAGCGTCCCAGGGGGCCGTGCCGGGGAGCTGTTTTTT.

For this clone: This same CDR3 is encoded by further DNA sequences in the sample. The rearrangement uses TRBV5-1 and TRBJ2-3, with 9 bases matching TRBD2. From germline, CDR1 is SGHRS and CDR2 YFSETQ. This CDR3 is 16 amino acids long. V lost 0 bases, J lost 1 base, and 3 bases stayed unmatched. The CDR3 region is CASSLGSSGGTDTQYF. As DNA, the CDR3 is TGCGCCAGCAGCTTGGGGTCTAGCGGGGGCACAGATACGCAGTATTTT. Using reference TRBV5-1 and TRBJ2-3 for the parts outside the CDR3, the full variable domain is KAGVTQTPRYLIKTRGQQVTLSCSPISGHRSVSWYQQTPGQGLQFLFEYFSETQRNKGNFPGRFSGRQFSNSRSEMNVSTLELGDSALYLCASSLGSSGGTDTQYFGPGTRLTVL.

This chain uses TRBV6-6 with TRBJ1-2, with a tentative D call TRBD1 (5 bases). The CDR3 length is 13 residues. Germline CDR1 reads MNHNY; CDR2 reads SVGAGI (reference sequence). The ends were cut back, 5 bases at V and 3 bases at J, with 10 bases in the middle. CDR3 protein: CASSPGTDYGYTF. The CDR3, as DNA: TGTGCCAGCAGTCCCGGGACGGACTATGGCTACACCTTC.

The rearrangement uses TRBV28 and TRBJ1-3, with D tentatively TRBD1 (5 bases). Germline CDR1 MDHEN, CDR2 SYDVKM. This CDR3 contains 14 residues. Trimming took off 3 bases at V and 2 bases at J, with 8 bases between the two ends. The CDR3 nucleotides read TGTGCCAGCAGTTTTCGGGGGACTGGAAACACCATATATTTT. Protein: CASSFRGTGNTIYF.

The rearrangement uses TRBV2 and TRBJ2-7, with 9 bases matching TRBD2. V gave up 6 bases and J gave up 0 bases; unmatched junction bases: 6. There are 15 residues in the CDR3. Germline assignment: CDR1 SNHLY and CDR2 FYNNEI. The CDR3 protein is CASRASGVSSYEQYF. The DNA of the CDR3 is TGTGCCAGCAGGGCTAGCGGGGTTAGCTCCTACGAGCAGTACTTC.

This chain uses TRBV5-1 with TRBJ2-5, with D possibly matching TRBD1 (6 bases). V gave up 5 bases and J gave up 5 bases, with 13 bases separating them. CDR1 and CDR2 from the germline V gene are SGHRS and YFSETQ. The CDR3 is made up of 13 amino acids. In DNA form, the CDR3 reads TGCGCCAGCAGTGCAGGGGACATGGAGACCCAGTACTTC. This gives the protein CASSAGDMETQYF. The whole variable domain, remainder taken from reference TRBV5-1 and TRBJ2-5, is KAGVTQTPRYLIKTRGQQVTLSCSPISGHRSVSWYQQTPGQGLQFLFEYFSETQRNKGNFPGRFSGRQFSNSRSEMNVSTLELGDSALYLCASSAGDMETQYFGPGTRLLVL.

The CDR3 reads CASSLRARGDLTDTQYF. In DNA, the CDR3 is TGTGCCAGCAGTTTACGGGCCCGGGGGGATCTCACAGATACGCAGTATTTT. The chain links TRBV27 to TRBJ2-3; 7 bases are a match to TRBD2. Looked up from germline, CDR1 is MNHEY and CDR2 is SMNVEV (reference sequence). V shed 2 bases, J shed 2 bases, and the junction held 10 bases outside the gene matches. This CDR3 has 17 residues.

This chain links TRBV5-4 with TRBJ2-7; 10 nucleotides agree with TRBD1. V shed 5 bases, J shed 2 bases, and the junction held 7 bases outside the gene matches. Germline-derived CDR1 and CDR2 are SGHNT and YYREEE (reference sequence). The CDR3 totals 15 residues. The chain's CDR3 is CASSHPGQGTYEQYF. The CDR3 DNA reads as TGTGCCAGCAGTCATCCGGGACAGGGGACCTACGAGCAGTACTTC.

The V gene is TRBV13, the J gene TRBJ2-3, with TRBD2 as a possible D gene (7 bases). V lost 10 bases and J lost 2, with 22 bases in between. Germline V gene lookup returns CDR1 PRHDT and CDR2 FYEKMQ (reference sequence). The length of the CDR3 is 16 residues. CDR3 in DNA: TGTGCCACCGGAAGGGGGGGGTTGGGTTCCACAGATACGCAGTATTTT. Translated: CATGRGGLGSTDTQYF. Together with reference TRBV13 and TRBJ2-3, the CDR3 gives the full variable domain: AAGVIQSPRHLIKEKRETATLKCYPIPRHDTVYWYQQGPGQDPQFLISFYEKMQSDKGSIPDRFSAQQFSDYHSELNMSSLELGDSALYFCATGRGGLGSTDTQYFGPGTRLTVL.

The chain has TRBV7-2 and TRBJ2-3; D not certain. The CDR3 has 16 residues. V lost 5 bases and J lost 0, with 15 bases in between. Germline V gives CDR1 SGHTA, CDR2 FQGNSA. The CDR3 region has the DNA TGTGCCAGCAGCCCCCGGGCCCCAACTAGCACAGATACGCAGTATTTT. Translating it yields CASSPRAPTSTDTQYF.